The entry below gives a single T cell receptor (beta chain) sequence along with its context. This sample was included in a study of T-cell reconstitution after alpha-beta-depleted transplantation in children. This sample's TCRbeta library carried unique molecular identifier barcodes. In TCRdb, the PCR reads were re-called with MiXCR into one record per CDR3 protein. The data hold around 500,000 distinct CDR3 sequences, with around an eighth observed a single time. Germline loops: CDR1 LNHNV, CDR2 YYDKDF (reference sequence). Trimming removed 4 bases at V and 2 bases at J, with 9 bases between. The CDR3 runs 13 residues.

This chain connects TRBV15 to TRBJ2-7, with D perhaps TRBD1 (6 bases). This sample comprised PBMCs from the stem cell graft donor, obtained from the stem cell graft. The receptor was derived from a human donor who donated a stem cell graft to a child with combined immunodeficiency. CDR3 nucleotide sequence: TGTGCCACCAGCAATCAGGGGACCTACGAGCAGTACTTC. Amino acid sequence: CATSNQGTYEQYF.